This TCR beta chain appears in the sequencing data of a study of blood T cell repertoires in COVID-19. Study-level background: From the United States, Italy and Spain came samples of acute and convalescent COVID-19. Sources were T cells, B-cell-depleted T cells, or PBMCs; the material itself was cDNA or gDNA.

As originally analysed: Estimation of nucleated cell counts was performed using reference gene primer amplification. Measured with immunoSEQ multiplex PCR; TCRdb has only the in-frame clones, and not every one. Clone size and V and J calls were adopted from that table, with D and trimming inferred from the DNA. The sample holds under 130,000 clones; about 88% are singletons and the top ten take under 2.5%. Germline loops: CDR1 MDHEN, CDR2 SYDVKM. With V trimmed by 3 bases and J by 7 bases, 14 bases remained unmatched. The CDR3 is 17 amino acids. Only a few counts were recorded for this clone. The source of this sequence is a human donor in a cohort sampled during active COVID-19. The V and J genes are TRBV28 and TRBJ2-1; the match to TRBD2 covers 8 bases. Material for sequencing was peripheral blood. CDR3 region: CASSFPEAGGPTNEQFF. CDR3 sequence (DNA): TGTGCCAGCAGTTTCCCTGAGGCGGGGGGCCCCACAAATGAGCAGTTCTTC.